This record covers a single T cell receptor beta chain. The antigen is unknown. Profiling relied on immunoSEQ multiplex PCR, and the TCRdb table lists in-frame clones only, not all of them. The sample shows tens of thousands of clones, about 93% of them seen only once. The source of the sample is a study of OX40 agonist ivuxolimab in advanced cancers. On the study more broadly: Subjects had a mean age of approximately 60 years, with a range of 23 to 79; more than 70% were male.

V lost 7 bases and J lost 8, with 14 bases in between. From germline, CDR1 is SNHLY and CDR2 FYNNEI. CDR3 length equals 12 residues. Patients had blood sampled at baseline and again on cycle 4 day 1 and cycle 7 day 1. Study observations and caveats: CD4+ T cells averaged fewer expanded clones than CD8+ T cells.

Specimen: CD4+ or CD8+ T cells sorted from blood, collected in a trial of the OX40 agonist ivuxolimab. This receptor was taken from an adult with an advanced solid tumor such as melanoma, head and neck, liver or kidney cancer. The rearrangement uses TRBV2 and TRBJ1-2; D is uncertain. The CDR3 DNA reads TGTGCCAGCAAATGGGGAGAGGGCGGCTACACCTTC. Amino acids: CASKWGEGGYTF.